This is a list of T cell receptor beta chains from one sample in a study of shared T cell receptors in the human thymus. Assay used: immunoSEQ multiplex PCR; TCRdb lists only in-frame clones, some missing. The sample consists of just under 550,000 clones, about 80% of them appearing once. These same data were also listed under a study on human thymus T cells.

Sequencing used thymocytes. The receptors were sampled from a boy less than two years old with a congenital heart defect. CDR3s include the opening cysteine and the closing phenylalanine or tryptophan. The D gene is left open where the match is weak. Size is omitted from some rows. Given values are once, few, many or a class for expanded clones.

j_call d_call clone_size v_call cdr3_aa cdr3_nt
TRBJ1-1 - - TRBV11-3 CASSLVLPGYSMNTEAFF TGTGCCAGCAGCTTAGTTCTGCCAGGTTACAGTATGAACACTGAAGCTTTCTTT
TRBJ2-1 TRBD2 - TRBV5-4 CASSSPTSGTNEQFF TGTGCCAGCAGCTCCCCTACTAGCGGGACCAATGAGCAGTTCTTC
TRBJ1-4 - - TRBV6-5 CASSYLGGANEKLFF TGTGCCAGCAGTTACCTTGGGGGGGCTAATGAAAAACTGTTTTTT
TRBJ2-1 TRBD2 - TRBV4-3 CASSRRGLAGGPGEQFF TGCGCCAGCAGCCGCCGAGGACTAGCGGGAGGGCCAGGTGAGCAGTTCTTC
TRBJ1-4 - - TRBV28 CASSLCSEKLFF TGTGCCAGCAGTTTATGCTCGGAAAAACTGTTTTTT
TRBJ2-1 - - TRBV29-1 CSVEAVGGSYNEQFF TGCAGCGTTGAAGCCGTGGGGGGCTCCTACAATGAGCAGTTCTTC
TRBJ2-2 TRBD1 few TRBV5-4 CASTPDREDTGELFF TGTGCCAGCACCCCGGACAGGGAAGACACCGGGGAGCTGTTTTTT
TRBJ2-1 TRBD2 - TRBV5-6 CASSLSIEREISYNEQFF TGTGCCAGCAGCTTGTCCATAGAGCGGGAGATATCCTACAATGAGCAGTTCTTC
TRBJ2-7 TRBD2 - TRBV7-6 CASSGLAREQYF TGTGCCAGCAGCGGACTAGCGAGAGAGCAGTACTTC
TRBJ2-7 - - TRBV12-2 CASRLAPGRETSGSLGSYEQYF TGTGCAAGTCGCTTGGCCCCCGGTCGGGAGACTAGCGGGAGTTTGGGTTCCTACGAGCAGTACTTC
TRBJ2-3 TRBD2 - TRBV9 CASSLRKGTSANPGTDTQYF TGTGCCAGCAGCTTAAGAAAAGGGACTAGCGCAAACCCCGGCACAGATACGCAGTATTTT
TRBJ2-7 - - TRBV21-1 CAGCASTPLIGRKGDLYEQYF TGTGCCGGATGTGCCAGCACCCCCCTCATTGGTCGGAAGGGGGACCTCTACGAGCAGTACTTC
TRBJ2-3 TRBD2 - TRBV5-1 CASSYTSGRTDTQYF TGCGCCAGCAGCTATACTAGCGGGAGAACAGATACGCAGTATTTT
TRBJ2-4 - - TRBV4-2 CASSHIAWDIQYF TGTGCCAGCAGCCATATAGCGTGGGACATTCAGTACTTC
TRBJ1-3 - once TRBV6-6 CASSYSRQENTIYF TGTGCCAGCAGTTACTCAAGACAGGAAAACACCATATATTTT
TRBJ1-6 - - TRBV30 CAWATGIDNSPLHF TGTGCCTGGGCTACAGGGATTGATAATTCACCCCTCCACTTT
TRBJ2-3 - - TRBV4-3 CASSQVPAVFTDTQYF TGCGCCAGCAGCCAAGTTCCAGCGGTGTTCACAGATACGCAGTATTTT
TRBJ1-2 - - TRBV18 CASSPRSSPADGYTF TGTGCCAGCTCACCAAGGAGCTCCCCGGCGGATGGCTACACCTTC
TRBJ2-3 - - TRBV28 CASSFYGRLTTDTQYF TGTGCCAGCAGTTTCTATGGCCGACTGACCACAGATACGCAGTATTTT
TRBJ2-7 TRBD1 - TRBV7-2 CASSSEDRDYEQYF TGTGCCAGCAGCTCAGAAGACAGGGACTACGAGCAGTACTTC
TRBJ2-7 - - TRBV11-2 CASSPTRQGSEEQYF TGTGCCAGCAGCCCGACGCGTCAGGGAAGCGAGGAGCAGTACTTC
TRBJ1-2 TRBD1 - TRBV5-1 CASSSDRPPNYGYTF TGCGCCAGCAGCTCGGACAGGCCACCTAACTATGGCTACACCTTC
TRBJ2-4 TRBD2 few TRBV4-2 CASSQDRPGLAEGRVHIQYF TGTGCCAGCAGCCAAGATCGGCCGGGACTAGCGGAGGGCCGGGTGCACATTCAGTACTTC
TRBJ2-7 TRBD2 - TRBV4-3 CASSQEWGLAGPYEQYF TGCGCCAGCAGCCAAGAGTGGGGACTAGCGGGACCCTACGAGCAGTACTTC
TRBJ2-2 - few TRBV7-3 CASVSELCRTGELFF TGTGCCAGCGTTTCCGAGCTCTGTCGAACCGGGGAGCTGTTTTTT
TRBJ2-7 TRBD2 few TRBV7-9 CASSPRTSGSYEQYF TGTGCCAGCAGCCCCCGGACTAGCGGGAGCTACGAGCAGTACTTC
TRBJ1-5 - - TRBV11-2 CASSLDRAGLQPQHF TGTGCCAGCAGCTTAGATCGGGCGGGGCTCCAGCCCCAGCATTTT
TRBJ1-1 - - TRBV29-1 CSVDWRPTRDTTNTEAFF TGCAGCGTTGACTGGCGTCCAACCCGGGACACCACGAACACTGAAGCTTTCTTT